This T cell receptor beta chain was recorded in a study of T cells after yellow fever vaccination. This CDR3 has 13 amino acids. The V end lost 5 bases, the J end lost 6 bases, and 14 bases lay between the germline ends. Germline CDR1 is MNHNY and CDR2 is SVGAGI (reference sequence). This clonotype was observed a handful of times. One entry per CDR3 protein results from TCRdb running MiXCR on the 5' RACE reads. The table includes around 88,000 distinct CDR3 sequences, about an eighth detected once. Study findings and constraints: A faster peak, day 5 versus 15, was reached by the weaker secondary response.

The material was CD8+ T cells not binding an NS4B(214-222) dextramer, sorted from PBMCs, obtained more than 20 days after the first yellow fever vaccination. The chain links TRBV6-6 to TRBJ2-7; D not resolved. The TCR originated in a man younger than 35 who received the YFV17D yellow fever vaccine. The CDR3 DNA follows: TGTGCCAGCAGTGGCCCAACGGGTGGCGAGCAGTACGTC. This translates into CASSGPTGGEQYV.